This T cell receptor (beta chain) came from a study of CD8 T cells in ankylosing spondylitis. General observations from the study: Both synovial fluid and blood in reactive arthritis had previously been reported to carry some motif variants. What appeared characteristic of ankylosing spondylitis blood was a TCR beta motif of eight highly homologous variants.

This clonotype was counted a few times. Its specificity is not known. Germline assignment: CDR1 SNHLY and CDR2 FYNNEI. Between the trimmed V and J ends, which lost 6 bases and 7 bases, there was a span of 16 bases. CDR3 length equals 13 residues. As the method for making TCR beta libraries, quantitative 5'-RACE with molecular barcodes was used. MiXCR, run by TCRdb on the 5' RACE reads, gives a single entry per CDR3 protein. Of about 540,000 distinct CDR3 sequences listed, roughly 13% are singletons. The clonotype originates from a male donor with ankylosing spondylitis. The sample comprised blood, either unsorted or a sorted T cell fraction (not recorded which). The chain recombines TRBV2 with TRBJ2-7, with D perhaps TRBD2 (6 bases). The CDR3 sequence: CASSPGTSGEQYF. Here the CDR3 DNA reads TGTGCCAGCAGCCCCGGGACCAGCGGGGAGCAGTACTTC.